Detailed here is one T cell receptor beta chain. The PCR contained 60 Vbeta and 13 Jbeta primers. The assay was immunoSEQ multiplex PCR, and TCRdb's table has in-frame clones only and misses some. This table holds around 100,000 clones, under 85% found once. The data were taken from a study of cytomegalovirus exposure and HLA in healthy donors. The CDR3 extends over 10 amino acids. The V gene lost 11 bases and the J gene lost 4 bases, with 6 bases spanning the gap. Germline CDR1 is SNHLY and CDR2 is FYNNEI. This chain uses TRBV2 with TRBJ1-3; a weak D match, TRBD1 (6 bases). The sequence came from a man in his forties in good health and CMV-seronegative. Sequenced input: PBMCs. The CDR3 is CAGQGNTIYF. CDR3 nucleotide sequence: TGTGCCGGACAGGGAAACACCATATATTTT.